This entry lists 14 T cell receptor beta chains sequenced from one sample in a study of graft-versus-host responses after intestinal transplantation. These receptors have no known antigen. Repertoires were generated with immunoSEQ multiplex PCR, while TCRdb's copy carries only in-frame clones and drops some. The table records tens of thousands of clones, 84% of them present only once. The specimen comprised unstimulated CD4+ T cells sorted from spleen or lymph node cells, sampled before transplant. The source is a human donor who was the organ donor for an intestinal transplant.

This chain uses TRBV5-4 with TRBJ1-2, with 11 bases aligning to TRBD1. V dropped 0 bases and J dropped 3; count of bases not matched to a gene: 7. The CDR3 spans 17 residues. Germline V gene lookup returns CDR1 SGHNT and CDR2 YYREEE (reference sequence). Written as DNA, the CDR3 is TGTGCCAGCAGCTTGGCCTTGGACAGGGGGCCCTACTATGGCTACACCTTC. Protein: CASSLALDRGPYYGYTF.

The chain couples TRBV7-2 to TRBJ2-7; D possibly matches TRBD1 or TRBD2 (5 bases each). V dropped 0 bases and J dropped 2 bases, with 14 bases sitting between them. From germline, CDR1 is SGHTA and CDR2 FQGNSA. The CDR3 contains 16 residues. The CDR3 bases are TGTGCCAGCAGCTTAGCACCGGGACCCGTTACCTACGAGCAGTACTTC. This codes for CASSLAPGPVTYEQYF.

The CDR3 DNA reads TGTGCCAGCAGTCGAGCGACAGATCTGAACACTGAAGCTTTCTTT. Encoded protein: CASSRATDLNTEAFF. This rearrangement joins TRBV6-6 to TRBJ1-1, with a possible D match to TRBD1 (5 bases). V lost 5 bases and J 0 bases, leaving 13 bases between the germline ends. This CDR3 spans 15 amino acids. CDR1 is MNHNY, CDR2 SVGAGI, per germline (reference sequence).

The rearrangement links TRBV21-1 to TRBJ2-5. TRBV21-1 is classified as a pseudogene. CDR3 size: 15 residues. The CDR3 coding sequence is TGTGCCAGCAGCAAGGGTCTCGGATTCTGGCAGACCCAGTACTTC. Its translation is CASSKGLGFWQTQYF.

The V gene is TRBV6-1, the J gene TRBJ2-7, with D perhaps matching TRBD1 (6 bases). The CDR3 spans 15 residues. Trimming pared 6 bases from V and 2 bases from J, leaving 17 bases between. The germline CDR1 and CDR2 sequences are MNHNS and SASEGT. DNA of the CDR3: TGTGCCAGCAGGCTCAGCCGGGACATGGCCTACGAGCAGTACTTC. This encodes CASRLSRDMAYEQYF.

This clone was seen only once. CDR3: CASSQSPTSGTYEQYF. In DNA form, the CDR3 reads TGTGCCAGTTCCCAGTCCCCGACTAGCGGGACCTACGAGCAGTACTTC. This chain links TRBV19 with TRBJ2-7; TRBD2 matches 11 bases. Germline CDR1 LNHDA, CDR2 SQIVND (reference sequence). V dropped 8 bases and J dropped 2; count of bases not matched to a gene: 11. The CDR3 length is 16 residues.

A note on this clone: An end of the junction does not agree with germline; a read error may underlie this. J is TRBJ2-4 and V is TRBV19; 8 bases match TRBD1. CDR1 and CDR2 (germline): LNHDA, SQIVND (reference sequence). The CDR3 spans 15 residues. The CDR3 sequence is CVSSPGGKAKNIQYF. The CDR3 DNA sequence: TGTGTCAGTAGTCCAGGGGGCAAAGCCAAAAACATTCAGTACTTC.

The rearrangement links TRBV6-5 to TRBJ1-2; D may be TRBD1 (6 bases). This CDR3 has 11 amino acids. Trimming pared 6 bases from V and 7 bases from J, leaving 9 bases between. The germline V gene encodes CDR1 MNHEY and CDR2 SVGAGI. The CDR3 DNA reads TGTGCCAGCAGCACAGGGTTTGGCTACACCTTC. Protein product: CASSTGFGYTF.

The CDR3 loop reads CASSLAAGGVYGYTF. For the CDR3, the DNA is TGTGCCAGCAGCTTAGCGGCAGGGGGGGTATATGGCTACACCTTC. The rearrangement joins TRBV7-8 to TRBJ1-2; 7 bases map to TRBD1. Germline values: CDR1 SGHVS, CDR2 FQNEAQ. The V gene end was trimmed by 0 bases and the J gene end by 5 bases; junction bases not matched to a gene: 6. This CDR3 comprises 15 residues. Based on the CDR3 plus reference TRBV7-8 and TRBJ1-2, the full variable domain is GAGVSQSPRYKVAKRGQDVALRCDPISGHVSLFWYQQALGQGPEFLTYFQNEAQLDKSGLPSDRFFAERPEGSVSTLKIQRTQQEDSAVYLCASSLAAGGVYGYTFGSGTRLTVV.

The chain couples TRBV18 to TRBJ2-1; 9 nucleotides agree with TRBD1. The CDR3 has 16 residues. V was pared by 4 bases and J by 0 bases, with 4 bases of the junction left unmatched. Germline V gene data show CDR1 as KGHSH and CDR2 as LQKENI. In nucleotides, the CDR3 is TGTGCCAGCTCACTAGGGACAGGGAGCTCCTACAATGAGCAGTTCTTC. It encodes CASSLGTGSSYNEQFF.

This clone was counted a few times. The genes are TRBV5-1 and TRBJ2-1, with TRBD2 matching 8 bases. Germline trimming cut 0 bases from V and 2 bases from J; bases unmatched to any gene: 7. CDR1 is SGHRS, CDR2 YFSETQ, per germline. The CDR3 spans 17 residues. The chain's CDR3 is CASSLGLAGRAYNEQFF. CDR3 coding DNA: TGCGCCAGCAGCTTGGGATTAGCGGGGAGGGCCTACAATGAGCAGTTCTTC. The full variable domain, its missing parts supplied by reference TRBV5-1 and TRBJ2-1, is KAGVTQTPRYLIKTRGQQVTLSCSPISGHRSVSWYQQTPGQGLQFLFEYFSETQRNKGNFPGRFSGRQFSNSRSEMNVSTLELGDSALYLCASSLGLAGRAYNEQFFGPGTRLTVL.

This clone was recorded only once. The chain links TRBV9 to TRBJ2-3; TRBD2 aligns across 9 bases. CDR1 SGDLS and CDR2 YYNGEE come from the germline V gene. Trimming cost V 0 bases and J 3 bases; bases outside gene matches: 5. There are 16 residues in the CDR3. DNA of the CDR3: TGTGCCAGCAGCGTAGTAGCGGGAGTGAGGACAGATACGCAGTATTTT. It codes for CASSVVAGVRTDTQYF.

This chain uses TRBV7-9 with TRBJ2-3, with 7 positions matching TRBD1. The length of the CDR3 is 15 residues. Germline CDR1 reads SEHNR; CDR2 reads FQNEAQ (reference sequence). V shed 5 bases, J shed 2 bases, and the junction held 7 bases outside the gene matches. The CDR3 nucleotides read TGTGCCAGCAGCCAAAGACAGGGTGCCACAGATACGCAGTATTTT. Encoded protein: CASSQRQGATDTQYF.

This clone appeared once. The V call is TRBV4-2, the J call TRBJ2-1; TRBD2 might be the D (6 bases). CDR1 and CDR2 from the germline V gene are LGHNA and YNFKEQ. This CDR3 is 16 amino acids long. V was pared by 2 bases and J by 5 bases, with 16 bases between. In DNA, the CDR3 is TGTGCCAGCAGCCAACGGGAGTCGGATTATGACAATGAGCAGTTCTTC. Translating it yields CASSQRESDYDNEQFF.